Below, 11 T cell receptor beta chains from the same sample are listed, as sequenced in a study of CD8+ T cells in alopecia areata. The authors extracted RNA and reverse transcribed it into cDNA as the sequencing template. Sequencing used immunoSEQ multiplex PCR; TCRdb keeps in-frame clones, though not all of them. The repertoire consists of 200,000 or so clones, with 50% to 60% occurring once and the leading ten covering approximately 0.44%. Here the sequenced sample was CD4+ T cells sorted from blood, taken at week 0. These receptors all come from a human donor with alopecia areata.

The chain couples TRBV2 to TRBJ2-5, with D hard to call. Trimming removed 4 bases from V and 5 bases from J, with 14 bases in between. The germline CDR1 and CDR2 sequences are SNHLY and FYNNEI. This CDR3 has 14 residues. CDR3 sequence reads: CASSGSWQLETQYF. CDR3 coding DNA: TGTGCCAGCAGTGGCTCGTGGCAGCTCGAGACCCAGTACTTC.

The CDR3 DNA reads TGCGCCAGCAGCGCCCTAGGCAGGGGGCTTAAGCCCCAGCATTTT. Translation: CASSALGRGLKPQHF. V usage is TRBV4-1 and J usage is TRBJ1-5; TRBD1 matches at 8 bases. Unmatched junction bases numbered 11, after V lost 5 bases and J lost 8 bases. Germline V gives CDR1 MGHRA, CDR2 YSYEKL. The CDR3 contains 15 residues.

The chain has TRBV1 and TRBJ2-3; TRBD1 is the table's D call and was not checked against the DNA. TRBV1 is designated a pseudogene. The CDR3 runs 16 residues. This CDR3 is CTSSQEGHTSTDTQYF. CDR3 sequence (DNA): TGCACCAGCAGCCAAGAGGGGCACACTAGCACAGATACGCAGTATTTT.

The genes are TRBV30 and TRBJ1-5; D remains unclear. Germline V CDR1 and CDR2: GTSNPN, SVGIG (reference sequence). Trimming removed 0 bases at V and 0 bases at J, with 15 bases between. This CDR3 region has 17 residues. The CDR3 bases are TGTGCCTGGAGTGTACCGTTGGGCAGGTATAGCAATCAGCCCCAGCATTTT. As protein: CAWSVPLGRYSNQPQHF. Variable domain in full (rest from reference TRBV30 and TRBJ1-5): SQTIHQWPATLVQPVGSPLSLECTVEGTSNPNLYWYRQAAGRGLQLLFYSVGIGQISSEVPQNLSASRPQDRQFILSSKKLLLSDSGFYLCAWSVPLGRYSNQPQHFGDGTRLSIL.

This sequence joins TRBV19 and TRBJ2-3, with TRBD1 identical over 8 bases. The CDR3 consists of 13 residues. Germline CDR1 and CDR2: LNHDA and SQIVND (reference sequence). V shed 5 bases, J shed 6 bases, and the junction held 4 bases outside the gene matches. The CDR3 is CASSPRTGDTQYF. The CDR3 DNA reads as TGTGCCAGTAGTCCCCGGACAGGGGATACGCAGTATTTT.

This clone came up a few times. This chain connects TRBV4-1 to TRBJ2-1; D is uncertain. There are 12 residues in the CDR3. CDR1 MGHRA and CDR2 YSYEKL come from the germline V gene. V gave up 3 bases and J gave up 10 bases, with 10 bases separating them. In DNA form, the CDR3 reads TGCGCCAGCAGCCACCCTATGGACGAGCAGTTCTTC. Translating gives CASSHPMDEQFF.

The sample holds a few counts of this clone. The chain employs TRBV27 and TRBJ2-7, with TRBD1 identical over 8 bases. Germline V gene lookup returns CDR1 MNHEY and CDR2 SMNVEV (reference sequence). After removal of 6 bases from V and 2 bases from J, the junction contained 6 bases not matched to a gene. This CDR3 region has 14 residues. The CDR3 loop reads CASSWTGPTYEQYF. Here the CDR3 DNA reads TGTGCCAGCAGCTGGACAGGGCCTACCTACGAGCAGTACTTC.

This clone occurred once. The chain is built from TRBV7-8 and TRBJ2-7; TRBD1 matches at 9 bases. The CDR3 extends over 13 amino acids. Germline V gene lookup returns CDR1 SGHVS and CDR2 FQNEAQ. J was trimmed by 5 bases and V by 4 bases; bases with no gene match: 3. CDR3 amino acids: CASSWTGVDEQYF. DNA of the CDR3: TGTGCCAGCAGCTGGACAGGGGTCGACGAGCAGTACTTC.

V and J are TRBV7-9 and TRBJ2-4, with D tentatively TRBD2 (5 bases). V lost 5 bases and J 7 bases, leaving 12 bases between the germline ends. This CDR3 region has 13 residues. CDR1 is SEHNR, CDR2 FQNEAQ, per germline (reference sequence). This CDR3 reads CASSKRAENIQYF. CDR3 in DNA: TGTGCCAGCAGCAAGAGGGCAGAGAACATTCAGTACTTC.

This chain joins TRBV12-5 and TRBJ2-3; D unresolved. This CDR3 has 12 residues. Trimming shortened V by 9 bases and J by 0 bases, and 7 bases separated the two germline ends. In germline, CDR1 is LGHNT, CDR2 FRNRAP. The CDR3 DNA reads as TGTGCTAGAGAAAGTAGCACAGATACGCAGTATTTT. Its protein is CARESSTDTQYF.

This clone was seen a handful of times. This chain uses TRBV5-4 with TRBJ2-5; 8 bases are a match to TRBD2. Germline V CDR1 and CDR2: SGHNT, YYREEE (reference sequence). J gave up 4 bases and V 4 bases, and 6 bases lay outside the gene matches. This CDR3 spans 14 amino acids. CDR3 sequence reads: CASSRGLAGETQYF. Written as DNA, the CDR3 is TGTGCCAGCAGCCGGGGGCTAGCGGGAGAGACCCAGTACTTC. Combining the CDR3 with reference TRBV5-4 and TRBJ2-5 gives the whole variable domain ETGVTQSPTHLIKTRGQQVTLRCSSQSGHNTVSWYQQALGQGPQFIFQYYREEENGRGNFPPRFSGLQFPNYSSELNVNALELDDSALYLCASSRGLAGETQYFGPGTRLLVL.